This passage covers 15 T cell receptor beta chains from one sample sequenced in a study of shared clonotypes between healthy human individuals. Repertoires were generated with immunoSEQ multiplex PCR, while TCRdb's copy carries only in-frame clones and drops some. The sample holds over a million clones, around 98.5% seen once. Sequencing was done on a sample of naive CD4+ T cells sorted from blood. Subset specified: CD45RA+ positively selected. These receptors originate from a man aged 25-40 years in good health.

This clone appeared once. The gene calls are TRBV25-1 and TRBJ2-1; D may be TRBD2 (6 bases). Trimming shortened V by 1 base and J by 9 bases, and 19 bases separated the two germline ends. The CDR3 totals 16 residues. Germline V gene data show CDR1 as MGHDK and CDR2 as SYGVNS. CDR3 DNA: TGTGCCAGCAGTGAATTTGGGGGGAGTTCGGGCGCTGAGCAGTTCTTC. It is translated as CASSEFGGSSGAEQFF.

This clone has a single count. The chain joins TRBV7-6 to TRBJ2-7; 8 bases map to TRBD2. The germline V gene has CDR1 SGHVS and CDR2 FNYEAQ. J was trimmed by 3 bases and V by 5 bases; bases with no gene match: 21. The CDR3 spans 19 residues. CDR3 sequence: CASSLIGLAQHPPDYEQYF. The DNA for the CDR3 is TGTGCCAGCAGCCTAATCGGACTAGCTCAACATCCCCCCGACTACGAGCAGTACTTC.

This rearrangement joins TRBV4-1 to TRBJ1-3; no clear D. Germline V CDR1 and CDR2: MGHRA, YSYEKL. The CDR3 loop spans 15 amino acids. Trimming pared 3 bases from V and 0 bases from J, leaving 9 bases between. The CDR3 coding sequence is TGCGCCAGCAGCCACCCCGGAAGCTCTGGAAACACCATATATTTT. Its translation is CASSHPGSSGNTIYF.

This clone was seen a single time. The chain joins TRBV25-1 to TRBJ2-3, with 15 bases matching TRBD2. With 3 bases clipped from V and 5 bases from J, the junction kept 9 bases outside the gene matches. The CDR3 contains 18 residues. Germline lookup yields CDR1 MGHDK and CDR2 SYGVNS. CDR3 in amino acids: CASSDPVWTSGGVDTQYF. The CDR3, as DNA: TGTGCCAGCAGTGACCCCGTTTGGACTAGCGGGGGGGTAGATACGCAGTATTTT. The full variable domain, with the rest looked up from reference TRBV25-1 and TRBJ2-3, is EADIYQTPRYLVIGTGKKITLECSQTMGHDKMYWYQQDPGMELHLIHYSYGVNSTEKGDLSSESTVSRIRTEHFPLTLESARPSHTSQYLCASSDPVWTSGGVDTQYFGPGTRLTVL.

CDR3 loop: CASSLSSARVNEQFF. The CDR3 DNA reads as TGTGCCAGCAGCTTAAGTTCCGCCAGGGTCAATGAGCAGTTCTTC. The chain carries TRBV11-3 and TRBJ2-1, with TRBD1 as a possible D gene (5 bases). The germline V gene encodes CDR1 SGHNT and CDR2 YENEEA. Trimming took off 2 bases at V and 6 bases at J, with 14 bases between the two ends. The CDR3 covers 15 residues.

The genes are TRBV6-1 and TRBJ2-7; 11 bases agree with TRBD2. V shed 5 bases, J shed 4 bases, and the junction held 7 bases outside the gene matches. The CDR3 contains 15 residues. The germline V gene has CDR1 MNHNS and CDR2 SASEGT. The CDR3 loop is CASSSVAGGRYEQYF. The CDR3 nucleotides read TGTGCCAGCAGTTCTGTAGCGGGAGGGCGGTACGAGCAGTACTTC.

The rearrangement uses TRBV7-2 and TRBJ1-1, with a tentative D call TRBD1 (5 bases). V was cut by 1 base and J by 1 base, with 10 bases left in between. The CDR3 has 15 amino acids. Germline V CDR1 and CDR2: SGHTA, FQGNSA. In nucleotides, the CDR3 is TGTGCCAGCAGCTTAGAGGCAGGGTGGAACACTGAAGCTTTCTTT. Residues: CASSLEAGWNTEAFF.

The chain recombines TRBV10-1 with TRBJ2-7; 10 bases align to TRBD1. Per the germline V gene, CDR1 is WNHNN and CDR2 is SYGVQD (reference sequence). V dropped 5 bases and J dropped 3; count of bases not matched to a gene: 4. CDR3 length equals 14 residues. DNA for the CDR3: TGCGCCAGCAGTCCGGGACAGGGGTACTACGAGCAGTACTTC. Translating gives CASSPGQGYYEQYF.

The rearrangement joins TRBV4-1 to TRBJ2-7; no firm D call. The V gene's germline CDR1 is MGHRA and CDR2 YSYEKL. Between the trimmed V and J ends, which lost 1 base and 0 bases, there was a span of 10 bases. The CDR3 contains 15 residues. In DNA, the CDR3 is TGCGCCAGCAGCCAAGTCGTTAGTGCCTCCTACGAGCAGTACTTC. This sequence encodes CASSQVVSASYEQYF.

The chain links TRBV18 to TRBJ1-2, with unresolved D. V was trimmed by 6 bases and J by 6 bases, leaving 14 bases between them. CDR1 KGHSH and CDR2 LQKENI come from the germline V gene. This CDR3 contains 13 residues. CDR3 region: CASSYREANGYTF. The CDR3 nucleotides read TGTGCCAGCTCCTACCGGGAGGCTAATGGCTACACCTTC.

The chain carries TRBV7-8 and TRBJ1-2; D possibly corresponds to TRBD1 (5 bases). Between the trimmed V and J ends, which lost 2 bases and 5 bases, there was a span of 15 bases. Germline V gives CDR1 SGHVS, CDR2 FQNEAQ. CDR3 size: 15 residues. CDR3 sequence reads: CASSLKVGETYGYTF. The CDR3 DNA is TGTGCCAGCAGCTTAAAAGTGGGGGAAACATATGGCTACACCTTC.

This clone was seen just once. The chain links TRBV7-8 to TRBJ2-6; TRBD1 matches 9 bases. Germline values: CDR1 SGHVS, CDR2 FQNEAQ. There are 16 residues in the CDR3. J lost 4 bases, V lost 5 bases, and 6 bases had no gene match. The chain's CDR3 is CASSPTGGIGANVLTF. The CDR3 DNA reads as TGTGCCAGCAGCCCAACAGGGGGCATAGGGGCCAACGTCCTGACTTTC.

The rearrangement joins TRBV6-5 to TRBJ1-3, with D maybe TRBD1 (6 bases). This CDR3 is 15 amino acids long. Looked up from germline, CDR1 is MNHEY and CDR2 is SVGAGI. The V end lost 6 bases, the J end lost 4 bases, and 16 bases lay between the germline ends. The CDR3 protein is CASRRFSGGGNTIYF. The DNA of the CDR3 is TGTGCCAGCAGGCGATTTTCTGGGGGCGGAAACACCATATATTTT.

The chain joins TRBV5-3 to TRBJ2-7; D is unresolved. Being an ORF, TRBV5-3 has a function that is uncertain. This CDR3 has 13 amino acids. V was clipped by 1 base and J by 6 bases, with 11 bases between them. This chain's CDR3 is CARSLKGSVEQYF. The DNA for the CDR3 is TGTGCCAGAAGCTTGAAAGGGTCGGTCGAGCAGTACTTC.

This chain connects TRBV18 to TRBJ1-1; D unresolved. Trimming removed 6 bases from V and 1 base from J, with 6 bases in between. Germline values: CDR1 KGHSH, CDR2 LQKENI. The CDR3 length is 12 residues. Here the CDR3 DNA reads TGTGCCAGCTCCATGACGAACACTGAAGCTTTCTTT. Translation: CASSMTNTEAFF.